Listed below are T cell receptor beta chains from one sample, sequenced in a study of T cells in localized non-small cell lung cancer. The table came from immunoSEQ multiplex PCR; TCRdb's copy has only in-frame clones and leaves some out. Of 75,000 to 95,000 clones listed, around 80% are singletons. The sequencing here drew on PBMCs, taken before any cancer treatment. The receptor set was obtained from a man aged 40-75 years with stage II squamous cell lung carcinoma. The CDR3 runs from the conserved cysteine through the conserved F or W. D genes are given only for firm matches. Clone size is shown for a subset of rows, as once, few, many or a class of expanded clone.

.	TRBD1	TRBV5-8	TRBJ2-5	CASPNSLMFSAPTGKETQYF	TGTGCCAGCCCCAACAGCTTGATGTTCTCCGCTCCGACAGGGAAAGAGACCCAGTACTTC
.	.	TRBV27	TRBJ2-7	CASSPTTVLYEQYF	TGTGCCAGCAGTCCCACGACAGTCCTCTACGAGCAGTACTTC
.	.	TRBV5-1	TRBJ2-7	CASSQPTVREQYF	TGCGCCAGCAGCCAGCCAACAGTACGCGAGCAGTACTTC
.	TRBD2	TRBV7-3	TRBJ2-1	CASSLAASSGVSSYNEQFF	TGTGCCAGCAGCCTTGCGGCTTCTAGCGGGGTAAGCTCCTACAATGAGCAGTTCTTC
few	.	TRBV30	TRBJ1-4	CAWSEGATNEKLFF	TGTGCCTGGAGTGAGGGAGCAACTAATGAAAAACTGTTTTTT
.	TRBD1	TRBV19	TRBJ1-5	CASRRTGGRNQPQHF	TGTGCCAGTAGGCGAACAGGGGGCCGAAATCAGCCCCAGCATTTT
.	TRBD2	TRBV28	TRBJ2-1	CASSFLGAGGRNEQFF	TGTGCCAGCAGTTTCCTCGGGGCGGGAGGGAGGAATGAGCAGTTCTTC
.	.	TRBV7-2	TRBJ1-5	CASSLATGAGQPQHF	TGTGCCAGCAGCTTAGCGACGGGGGCGGGACAGCCCCAGCATTTT
.	TRBD1	TRBV2	TRBJ1-5	CASSGVWAGGWVSNQPQHF	TGTGCCAGCAGTGGAGTATGGGCAGGGGGCTGGGTGAGCAATCAGCCCCAGCATTTT
.	.	TRBV27	TRBJ2-5	CASIIRQETQYF	TGTGCCAGCATAATCCGGCAAGAGACCCAGTACTTC
once	TRBD1	TRBV7-9	TRBJ2-7	CASSDRGLDEQYF	TGTGCCAGCAGCGACAGGGGATTAGACGAGCAGTACTTC
once	.	TRBV6-6	TRBJ1-1	CASSAPGGRGTEAFF	TGTGCCAGCAGCGCCCCGGGGGGGCGCGGGACTGAAGCTTTCTTT
.	.	TRBV5-4	TRBJ2-5	CASSLGVGGEETQYF	TGTGCCAGCAGCTTGGGGGTGGGAGGTGAGGAGACCCAGTACTTC
.	.	TRBV5-1	TRBJ1-5	CASSLGQHSNQPQHF	TGCGCCAGCAGCTTGGGGCAGCATAGCAATCAGCCCCAGCATTTT
.	TRBD1	TRBV28	TRBJ1-2	CASSSHRGIDGYTF	TGTGCCAGCAGTTCCCACAGGGGTATAGATGGCTACACCTTC
few	.	TRBV27	TRBJ1-4	CASSSPPIGEKLFF	TGTGCCAGCAGTTCACCGCCTATCGGTGAAAAACTGTTTTTT
.	.	TRBV2	TRBJ1-6	CASKNPLSGSPLHF	TGTGCCAGCAAAAATCCCTTATCTGGTTCACCCCTCCACTTT
once	TRBD1	TRBV7-2	TRBJ1-1	CAIRGDTEAFF	TGTGCCATCAGGGGGGACACTGAAGCTTTCTTT
.	TRBD2	TRBV5-1	TRBJ2-1	CASSEQAGHNEQFF	TGCGCCAGCAGCGAGCAAGCGGGGCACAATGAGCAGTTCTTC
.	TRBD2	TRBV10-3	TRBJ2-7	CAIRRLETSGHSYEQYF	TGTGCCATCAGGAGACTTGAGACTAGCGGCCACTCCTACGAGCAGTACTTC
once	TRBD1	TRBV30	TRBJ2-1	CACMTSGQGGNEQFF	TGTGCCTGTATGACCTCGGGACAGGGAGGCAATGAGCAGTTCTTC
few	.	TRBV29-1	TRBJ1-2	CSVPGWGTDNGYTF	TGCAGCGTCCCCGGTTGGGGGACGGATAATGGCTACACCTTC
.	.	TRBV9	TRBJ1-4	CASSVGSEKLFF	TGTGCCAGCAGCGTAGGAAGTGAAAAACTGTTTTTT
.	.	TRBV2	TRBJ2-2	CASSRVYTGELFF	TGTGCCAGCAGTCGGGTCTACACCGGGGAGCTGTTTTTT
.	TRBD1	TRBV7-3	TRBJ2-1	CASSSGQGAYNEQFF	TGTGCCAGCAGCTCGGGACAGGGGGCGTACAATGAGCAGTTCTTC
.	.	TRBV27	TRBJ1-6	CASALARGIRGPLHF	TGTGCCAGTGCCCTCGCGAGGGGGATACGGGGACCCCTCCACTTT
.	.	TRBV21-1	TRBJ2-5	CASTRGGKETQYF	TGTGCCAGCACCCGAGGGGGGAAGGAGACCCAGTACTTC